This paragraph reports one T cell receptor (beta chain). In the original analysis: Reference gene primer amplification in the assay estimated nucleated cell counts. Method: immunoSEQ multiplex PCR; TCRdb's copy keeps in-frame clones and lacks some. V and J calls and clone size come straight from that table; D and trimming were deduced from the DNA. The repertoire holds about 240,000 clones, about four fifths seen once, with around 9.6% in the top ten. This sample stems from a study of blood T cell repertoires in COVID-19. The overall study: Sites in the United States, Italy and Spain provided acute and convalescent COVID-19 samples. From T cells, B-cell-depleted T cells, or PBMCs came the material, which was cDNA or gDNA.

Trimming cost V 3 bases and J 5 bases; bases outside gene matches: 7. The germline V gene has CDR1 SGHRS and CDR2 YFSETQ. This CDR3 contains 14 residues. This TCR came from an elderly woman with acute or convalescent COVID-19. V usage is TRBV5-1 and J usage is TRBJ1-1, with 7 bases identical to TRBD1. Material for sequencing was peripheral blood. The CDR3 DNA is TGCGCCAGCAGCTCGACAGGGACGGGGACTGAAGCTTTCTTT. This encodes CASSSTGTGTEAFF.